These 10 T cell receptor beta chains share one sample of origin, sequenced in a study of OX40 agonist ivuxolimab in advanced cancers. The data were produced by immunoSEQ multiplex PCR, yet TCRdb's version contains in-frame clones alone and is incomplete. Among roughly 34,000 clones listed, roughly 89% were seen once. The material was CD4+ or CD8+ T cells sorted from blood, obtained in a trial of the OX40 agonist ivuxolimab. All receptors come from an adult with an advanced solid tumor such as melanoma, head and neck, liver or kidney cancer.

This chain connects TRBV5-4 to TRBJ2-1; D not certain. Between the trimmed V and J ends, which lost 3 bases and 4 bases, there was a span of 17 bases. The CDR3 extends over 16 amino acids. Germline-derived CDR1 and CDR2 are SGHNT and YYREEE (reference sequence). This chain's CDR3 is CASSSPAGRSYNEQFF. Written as DNA, the CDR3 is TGTGCCAGCAGCTCCCCGGCAGGCCGATCATACAATGAGCAGTTCTTC.

The chain carries TRBV12-5 and TRBJ2-3; D is unclear. V lost 7 bases and J lost 4, with 12 bases in between. The germline gives CDR1 LGHNT, CDR2 FRNRAP. CDR3 length: 13 amino acids. The CDR3 DNA sequence: TGTGCTAGTGATCAGCCCTGGGCAGATACGCAGTATTTT. This encodes CASDQPWADTQYF. The full variable domain, completed using reference TRBV12-5 and TRBJ2-3, is DARVTQTPRHKVTEMGQEVTMRCQPILGHNTVFWYRQTMMQGLELLAYFRNRAPLDDSGMPKDRFSAEMPDATLATLKIQPSEPRDSAVYFCASDQPWADTQYFGPGTRLTVL.

V usage is TRBV6-5 and J usage is TRBJ1-1; D perhaps matches TRBD1 (6 bases). CDR1 is MNHEY and CDR2 is SVGAGI in the germline V gene. Trimming shortened V by 6 bases and J by 1 base, and 12 bases separated the two germline ends. The CDR3 runs 14 residues. Here the CDR3 reads CASSPRGRNTEAFF. The DNA for the CDR3 is TGTGCCAGCAGCCCACGGGGGCGGAACACTGAAGCTTTCTTT.

The V and J genes are TRBV1 and TRBJ2-1; TRBD2, the table's D call, was not compared with the DNA. TRBV1 is tagged as a pseudogene. This CDR3 spans 15 amino acids. DNA of the CDR3: TGCACCAGCAGCATAGGGACTAGCGATCCCAATGAGCAGTTCTTC. It is translated as CTSSIGTSDPNEQFF.

The chain is built from TRBV6-5 and TRBJ1-5; unclear D gene. CDR1 is MNHEY and CDR2 is SVGAGI in the germline V gene. V dropped 0 bases and J dropped 0 bases, with 6 bases sitting between them. This CDR3 has 15 residues. CDR3 region: CASSYSFHSNQPQHF. In nucleotides, the CDR3 is TGTGCCAGCAGTTACTCGTTCCATAGCAATCAGCCCCAGCATTTT.

The chain joins TRBV28 to TRBJ2-5; D may be TRBD1 or TRBD2 (5 bases each). CDR3 size: 15 residues. V was cut by 3 bases and J by 2 bases, with 13 bases left in between. The germline gives CDR1 MDHEN, CDR2 SYDVKM. CDR3 protein: CASSFPGPQQETQYF. Written as DNA, the CDR3 is TGTGCCAGCAGTTTCCCGGGACCACAACAAGAGACCCAGTACTTC.

The chain is built from TRBV15 and TRBJ2-1; 7 nucleotides agree with TRBD1. The CDR3 loop spans 14 amino acids. V trimming: 0 bases; J trimming: 4 bases; junction bases outside the gene matches: 0. The V gene's germline CDR1 is LNHNV and CDR2 YYDKDF (reference sequence). In DNA form, the CDR3 reads TGTGCCACCAGCAGAGAGGGACAGTACAATGAGCAGTTCTTC. Its translation: CATSREGQYNEQFF.

CDR3 bases: TGTGCCAGCAGCCCGTTTGGGGGCGCGAATAGCATCATGAACACTGAAGCTTTCTTT. This translates into CASSPFGGANSIMNTEAFF. This rearrangement joins TRBV7-9 to TRBJ1-1; D may be TRBD1 (6 bases). Germline V gene data show CDR1 as SEHNR and CDR2 as FQNEAQ (reference sequence). The CDR3 has 19 residues. Deletions cut 5 bases from V and 0 bases from J, with 25 bases between.

The V and J genes are TRBV7-9 and TRBJ1-4; D perhaps matches TRBD1 (5 bases). Trimming stripped 1 base from V and 10 bases from J, with 13 bases between. Germline V CDR1 and CDR2: SEHNR, FQNEAQ (reference sequence). This CDR3 has 14 residues. The CDR3 nucleotides are TGTGCCAGCAGCTTAGGGGGGGTTGAGGCAAAACTGTTTTTT. Translating gives CASSLGGVEAKLFF.

The V and J genes are TRBV9 and TRBJ1-1; no clear D. Between the trimmed V and J ends, which lost 0 bases and 1 base, there was a span of 10 bases. The CDR3 extends over 15 amino acids. CDR1 and CDR2 from the germline V gene are SGDLS and YYNGEE. CDR3 in amino acids: CASSVEDGTNTEAFF. DNA for the CDR3: TGTGCCAGCAGCGTAGAGGACGGCACGAACACTGAAGCTTTCTTT.